This TCR beta chain was captured by sequencing in a study of tumor-infiltrating lymphocytes in localized non-small cell lung cancer. Study-wide context: Some samples were collected after neoadjuvant chemotherapy; smokers, never-smokers and several histologies were included. Study findings and constraints: Only some patients had TCR sequencing, depending on available tissue. Higher tumor T cell infiltration than in uninvolved lung was supported by TCRbeta sequencing.

As to this clone: The antigen remains undetermined.

TCRdb keeps only in-frame clones here, not all; method: immunoSEQ multiplex PCR. In the table there are 12,000 or so clones, just over 65% of which are singletons. There are 14 residues in the CDR3. V was clipped by 2 bases and J by 3 bases; unmatched bases: 2. Germline V lookup: CDR1 SGHRS, CDR2 YFSETQ. Sequenced input: uninvolved lung tissue not adjacent to the tumor. This chain connects TRBV5-1 to TRBJ2-7; TRBD1 agrees at 10 bases. This sequence originates from a human donor with non-small cell lung cancer. The CDR3 sequence: CASSLRDRGYEQYF. CDR3 nucleotide sequence: TGCGCCAGCAGCTTACGGGACAGGGGCTACGAGCAGTACTTC.